Sequencing of this T cell receptor beta chain was carried out in a study of blood T cell repertoires in COVID-19. The wider study: The United States, Italy and Spain supplied acute and convalescent COVID-19 samples. Nucleic acid was either cDNA or gDNA, and it came from T cells, B-cell-depleted T cells, or PBMCs.

Libraries were prepared by immunoSEQ multiplex PCR; TCRdb keeps only in-frame clonotypes and omits some of them. The data hold some 380,000 clones, with nearly 90% observed a single time. Enrolled through a virtual design, the participants were between 18 and 89 years of age and came from about two dozen US areas. Allocation to cohorts depended on clinical history reported by the participants. Trimming cost V 4 bases and J 2 bases, with 10 bases left between them. Germline V CDR1 and CDR2: SGHDT, YYEEEE. CDR3 length: 15 residues. Sequenced sample: PBMCs or T cells enriched from blood (not recorded which). The rearrangement uses TRBV5-6 and TRBJ1-6; no clear D. The clonotype was recovered from a woman between 40 and 55 years old with acute COVID-19. The CDR3 DNA reads as TGTGCCAGCAGCCAATCCGGGACCTATAATTCACCCCTCCACTTT. Translation: CASSQSGTYNSPLHF.